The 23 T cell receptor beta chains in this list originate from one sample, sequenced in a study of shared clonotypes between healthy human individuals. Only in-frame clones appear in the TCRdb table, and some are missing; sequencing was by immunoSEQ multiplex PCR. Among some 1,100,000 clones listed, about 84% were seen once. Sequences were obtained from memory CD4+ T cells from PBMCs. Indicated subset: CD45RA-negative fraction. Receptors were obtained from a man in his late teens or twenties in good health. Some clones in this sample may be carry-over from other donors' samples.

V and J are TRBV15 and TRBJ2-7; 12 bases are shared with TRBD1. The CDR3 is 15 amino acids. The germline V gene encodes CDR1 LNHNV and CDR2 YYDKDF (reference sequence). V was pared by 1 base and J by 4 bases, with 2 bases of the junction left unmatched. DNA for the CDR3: TGTGCCACCAGCAGAGTGGGACAGGGGGCGTACGAGCAGTACTTC. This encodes CATSRVGQGAYEQYF.

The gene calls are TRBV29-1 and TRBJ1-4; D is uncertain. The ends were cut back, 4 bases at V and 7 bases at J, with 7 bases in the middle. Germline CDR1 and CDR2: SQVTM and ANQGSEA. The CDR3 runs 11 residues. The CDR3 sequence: CSVGHPEKLFF. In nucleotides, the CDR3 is TGCAGCGTTGGACATCCTGAAAAACTGTTTTTT.

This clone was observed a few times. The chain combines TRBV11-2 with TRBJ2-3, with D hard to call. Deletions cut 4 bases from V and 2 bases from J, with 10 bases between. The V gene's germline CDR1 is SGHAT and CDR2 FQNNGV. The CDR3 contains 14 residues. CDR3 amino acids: CASSYLLLTDTQYF. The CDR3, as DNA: TGTGCCAGCAGCTATTTATTGCTCACAGATACGCAGTATTTT.

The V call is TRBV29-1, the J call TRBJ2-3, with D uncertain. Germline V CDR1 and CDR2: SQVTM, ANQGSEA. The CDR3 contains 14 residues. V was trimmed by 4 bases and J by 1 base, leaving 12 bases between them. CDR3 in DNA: TGCAGCGTTGCGCCGCCCAGCGGCACAGATACGCAGTATTTT. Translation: CSVAPPSGTDTQYF.

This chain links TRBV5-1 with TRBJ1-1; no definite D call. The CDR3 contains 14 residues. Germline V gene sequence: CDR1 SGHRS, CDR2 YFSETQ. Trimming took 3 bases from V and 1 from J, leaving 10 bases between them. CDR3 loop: CASSSSRSNTEAFF. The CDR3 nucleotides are TGCGCCAGCAGCTCGAGTCGGTCGAACACTGAAGCTTTCTTT.

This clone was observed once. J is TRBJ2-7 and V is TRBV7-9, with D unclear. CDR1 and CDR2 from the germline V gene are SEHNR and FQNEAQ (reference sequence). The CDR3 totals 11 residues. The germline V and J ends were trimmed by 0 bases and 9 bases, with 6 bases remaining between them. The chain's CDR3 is CASSLAFGQYF. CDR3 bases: TGTGCCAGCAGCTTAGCGTTTGGGCAGTACTTC.

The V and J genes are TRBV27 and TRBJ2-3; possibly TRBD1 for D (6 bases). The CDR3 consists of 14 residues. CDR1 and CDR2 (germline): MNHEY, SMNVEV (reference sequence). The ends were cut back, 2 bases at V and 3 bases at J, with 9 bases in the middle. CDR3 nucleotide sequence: TGTGCCAGCAGTTTAGGGCAGGGGACAGATACGCAGTATTTT. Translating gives CASSLGQGTDTQYF.

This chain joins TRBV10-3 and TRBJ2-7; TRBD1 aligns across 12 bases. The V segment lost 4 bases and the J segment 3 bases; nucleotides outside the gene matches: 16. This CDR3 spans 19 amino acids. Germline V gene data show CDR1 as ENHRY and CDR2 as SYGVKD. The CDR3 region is CAISGSPGTGGPLSYEQYF. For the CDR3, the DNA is TGTGCCATCAGTGGAAGCCCCGGGACAGGGGGCCCCTTGAGCTACGAGCAGTACTTC.

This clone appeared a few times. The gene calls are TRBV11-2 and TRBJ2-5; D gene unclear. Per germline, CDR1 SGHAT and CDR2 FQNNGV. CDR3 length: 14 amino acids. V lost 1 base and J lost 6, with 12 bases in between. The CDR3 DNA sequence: TGTGCCAGCAGCTTAGTGCGTGGGCCGCAGACCCAGTACTTC. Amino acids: CASSLVRGPQTQYF.

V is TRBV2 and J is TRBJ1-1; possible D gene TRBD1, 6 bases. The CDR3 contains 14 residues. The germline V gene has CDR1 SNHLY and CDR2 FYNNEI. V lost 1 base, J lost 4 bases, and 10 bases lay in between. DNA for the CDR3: TGTGCCAGCAGTGAAGAGGGGGAAGGCACTGAAGCTTTCTTT. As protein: CASSEEGEGTEAFF.

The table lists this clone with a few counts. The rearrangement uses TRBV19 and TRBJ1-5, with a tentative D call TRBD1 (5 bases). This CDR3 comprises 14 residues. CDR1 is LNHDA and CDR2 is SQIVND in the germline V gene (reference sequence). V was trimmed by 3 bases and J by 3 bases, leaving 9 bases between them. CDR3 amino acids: CASSIIGANQPQHF. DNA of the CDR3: TGTGCCAGTAGTATTATCGGGGCCAATCAGCCCCAGCATTTT.

In DNA, the CDR3 is TGTGCCAGCAGTGATTCTAGCGGGAGGACAGATACGCAGTATTTT. Translated, it gives CASSDSSGRTDTQYF. This chain joins TRBV6-1 and TRBJ2-3; 11 bases match TRBD2. With 3 bases clipped from V and 3 bases from J, the junction kept 2 bases outside the gene matches. CDR1 MNHNS and CDR2 SASEGT come from the germline V gene. The CDR3 spans 15 residues.

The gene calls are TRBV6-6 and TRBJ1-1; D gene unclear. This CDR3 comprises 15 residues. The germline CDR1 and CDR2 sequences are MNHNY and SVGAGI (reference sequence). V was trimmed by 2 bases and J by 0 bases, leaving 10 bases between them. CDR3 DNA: TGTGCCAGCAGTTACCCCCCGTGGGTGAACACTGAAGCTTTCTTT. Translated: CASSYPPWVNTEAFF.

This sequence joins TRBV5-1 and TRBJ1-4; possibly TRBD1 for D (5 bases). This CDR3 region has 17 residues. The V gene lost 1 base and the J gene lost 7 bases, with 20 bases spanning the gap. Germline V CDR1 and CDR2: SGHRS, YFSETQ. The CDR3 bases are TGCGCCAGCAGCTTGACCGGGACCGGAAACTTTTTTGAAAAACTGTTTTTT. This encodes CASSLTGTGNFFEKLFF.

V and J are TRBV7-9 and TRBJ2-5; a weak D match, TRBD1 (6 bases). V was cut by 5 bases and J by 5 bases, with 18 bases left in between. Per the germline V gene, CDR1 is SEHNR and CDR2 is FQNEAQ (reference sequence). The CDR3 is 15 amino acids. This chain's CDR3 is CASSPLAAQGETQYF. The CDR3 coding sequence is TGTGCCAGCAGCCCCCTTGCGGCCCAGGGGGAGACCCAGTACTTC.

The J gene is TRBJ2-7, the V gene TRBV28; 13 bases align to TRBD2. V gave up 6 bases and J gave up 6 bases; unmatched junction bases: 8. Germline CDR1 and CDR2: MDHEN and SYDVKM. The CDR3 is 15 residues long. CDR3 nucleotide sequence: TGTGCCAGCAGGAAGCCGGGACTAGCGGGAATCGAGCAGTACTTC. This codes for CASRKPGLAGIEQYF.

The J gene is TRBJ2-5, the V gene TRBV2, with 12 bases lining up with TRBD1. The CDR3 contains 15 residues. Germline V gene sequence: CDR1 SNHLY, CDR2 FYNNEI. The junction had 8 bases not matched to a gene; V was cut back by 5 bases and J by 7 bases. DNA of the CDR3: TGTGCCAGCAGTTCACCGGGACAGGGGGCTTCGACCCAGTACTTC. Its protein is CASSSPGQGASTQYF. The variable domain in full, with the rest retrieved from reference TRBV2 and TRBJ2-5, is EPEVTQTPSHQVTQMGQEVILRCVPISNHLYFYWYRQILGQKVEFLVSFYNNEISEKSEIFDDQFSVERPDGSNFTLKIRSTKLEDSAMYFCASSSPGQGASTQYFGPGTRLLVL.

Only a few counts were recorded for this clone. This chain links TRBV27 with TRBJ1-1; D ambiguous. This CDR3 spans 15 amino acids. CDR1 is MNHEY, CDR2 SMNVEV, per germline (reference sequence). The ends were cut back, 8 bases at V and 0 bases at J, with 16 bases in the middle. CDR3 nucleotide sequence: TGTGCCAGCCCCCTCACGGCGGTCATGAACACTGAAGCTTTCTTT. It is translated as CASPLTAVMNTEAFF.

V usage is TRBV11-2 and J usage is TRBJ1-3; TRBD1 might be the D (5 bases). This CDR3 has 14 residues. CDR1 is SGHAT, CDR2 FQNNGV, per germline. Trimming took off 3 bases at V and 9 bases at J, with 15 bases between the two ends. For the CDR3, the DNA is TGTGCCAGCAGCTTGTCGGGGACGGCGGGCACCATATATTTT. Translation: CASSLSGTAGTIYF. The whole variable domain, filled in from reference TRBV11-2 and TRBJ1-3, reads EAGVAQSPRYKIIEKRQSVAFWCNPISGHATLYWYQQILGQGPKLLIQFQNNGVVDDSQLPKDRFSAERLKGVDSTLKIQPAKLEDSAVYLCASSLSGTAGTIYFGEGSWLTVV.

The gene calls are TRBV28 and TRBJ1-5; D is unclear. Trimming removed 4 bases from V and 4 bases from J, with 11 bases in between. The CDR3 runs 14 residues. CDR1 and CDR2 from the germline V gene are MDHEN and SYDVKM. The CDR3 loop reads CASSWAGTNQPQHF. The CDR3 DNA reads TGTGCCAGCAGTTGGGCGGGAACTAATCAGCCCCAGCATTTT.

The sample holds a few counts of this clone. The CDR3 DNA reads as TGTGCCAGCAGTGAATTTCTCGGGTTGGCTGAAGCTTTCTTT. It is translated as CASSEFLGLAEAFF. This chain uses TRBV25-1 with TRBJ1-1, with D unresolved. Germline CDR1 and CDR2: MGHDK and SYGVNS. The V end was cut by 1 base, the J end by 6 bases, with 12 bases between. CDR3 length equals 14 residues.

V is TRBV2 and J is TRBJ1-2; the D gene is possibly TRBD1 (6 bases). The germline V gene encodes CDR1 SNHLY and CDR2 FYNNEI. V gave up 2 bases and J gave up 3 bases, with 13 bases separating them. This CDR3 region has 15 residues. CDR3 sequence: CASSEFYRVYYGYTF. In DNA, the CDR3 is TGTGCCAGCAGTGAATTTTACAGGGTGTACTATGGCTACACCTTC.

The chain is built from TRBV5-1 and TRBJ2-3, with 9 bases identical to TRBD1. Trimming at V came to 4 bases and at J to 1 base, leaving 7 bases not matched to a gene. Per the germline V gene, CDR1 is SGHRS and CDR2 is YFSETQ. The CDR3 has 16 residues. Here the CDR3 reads CASSPPRQGGTDTQYF. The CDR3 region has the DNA TGCGCCAGCAGCCCCCCCCGACAGGGGGGCACAGATACGCAGTATTTT.